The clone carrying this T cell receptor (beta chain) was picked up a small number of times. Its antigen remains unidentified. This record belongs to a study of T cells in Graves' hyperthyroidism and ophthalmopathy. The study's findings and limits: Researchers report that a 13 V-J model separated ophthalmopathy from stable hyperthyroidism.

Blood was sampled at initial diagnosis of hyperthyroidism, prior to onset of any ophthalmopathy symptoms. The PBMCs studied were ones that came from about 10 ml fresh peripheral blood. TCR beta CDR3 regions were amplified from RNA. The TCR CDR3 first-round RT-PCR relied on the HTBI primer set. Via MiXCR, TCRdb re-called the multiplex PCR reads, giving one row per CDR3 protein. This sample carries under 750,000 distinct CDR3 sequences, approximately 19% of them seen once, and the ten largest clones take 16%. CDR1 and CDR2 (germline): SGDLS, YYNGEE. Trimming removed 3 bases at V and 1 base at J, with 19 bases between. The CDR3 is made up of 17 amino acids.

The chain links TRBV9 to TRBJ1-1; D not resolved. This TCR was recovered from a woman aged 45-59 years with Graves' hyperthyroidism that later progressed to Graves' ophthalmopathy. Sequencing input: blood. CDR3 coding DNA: TGTGCCAGCAGCGAGCCCACTCATTCCCCCCAGAACACTGAAGCTTTCTTT. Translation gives CASSEPTHSPQNTEAFF.